This record concerns one T cell receptor (beta chain) sequence. Its antigen is unknown. The test was conducted at deep level. Some clones are missing from TCRdb's copy, which holds only in-frame ones; the method was immunoSEQ multiplex PCR. The sample carries about 2.5 million clones, about nine tenths recorded once. The sample belongs to a study of shared clonotypes between healthy human individuals. Germline CDR1 is LNHDA and CDR2 is SQIVND (reference sequence). Trimming took 3 bases from V and 7 from J, leaving 7 bases between them. CDR3 length: 12 amino acids. General study points: Naive subsets typically showed greater estimated richness than memory subsets. Between a few donors, naive CD4 clonotypes were shared at a level of about 5%. Limited genetic and exposure-history diversity came from having few donors.

Input material: naive CD4+ T cells from PBMCs. Subset denoted: CD45RA+ positively selected. The receptor was isolated from a man between 18 and 29 years old in good health. Some clones in this sample may be carry-over from other donors' samples. V is TRBV19 and J is TRBJ2-1, with D unclear. In nucleotides, the CDR3 is TGTGCCAGTAGTATCGCGCAAAATGAGCAGTTCTTC. This gives the protein CASSIAQNEQFF.